The present entry profiles one TCR beta chain with its context. Its antigen is still unknown. These data belong to a study of lymphopenia after photon versus proton radiotherapy. General observations from the study: Post-nadir TCR diversity decline inversely tracked overall survival among those who died. Post-nadir diversity loss with photons came from oligoclonal expansion, particularly CD8+ Temra cells. Photon-treated patients lost naive T cells and TCR diversity; proton-treated stayed stable.

The V gene's germline CDR1 is LNHDA and CDR2 SQIVND (reference sequence). The trim removed 5 bases at V and 2 bases at J, leaving 14 bases unmatched. The CDR3 length is 18 residues. This table comes from immunoSEQ multiplex PCR, and its TCRdb copy is limited to in-frame clones, with some not included. The sample shows roughly 30,000 clones, approximately 93% of them seen only once. The sequence derives from a woman in her 50s with cholangiocarcinoma. The chain joins TRBV19 to TRBJ1-2; 10 bases fit TRBD1. Specimen: peripheral blood, collected from a patient treated with photon-based radiotherapy. The CDR3, as DNA: TGTGCCAGTAGTTATGCGTGGACAGGGGGTAGGGAAAACTATGGCTACACCTTC. Its protein product is CASSYAWTGGRENYGYTF. The full variable domain, with the rest looked up from reference TRBV19 and TRBJ1-2, is DGGITQSPKYLFRKEGQNVTLSCEQNLNHDAMYWYRQDPGQGLRLIYYSQIVNDFQKGDIAEGYSVSREKKESFPLTVTSAQKNPTAFYLCASSYAWTGGRENYGYTFGSGTRLTVV.